Shown below are 28 T cell receptor beta chains from a single sample sequenced in a study of cytomegalovirus exposure and HLA in healthy donors. Profiling relied on immunoSEQ multiplex PCR, and the TCRdb table lists in-frame clones only, not all of them. The sample lists about 360,000 clones, approximately 90% occurring once. Sequenced material: PBMCs. These receptors came from a woman aged 18-29 years in good health and CMV-seronegative.

The table lists this clone with a count of one. The chain uses TRBV7-6 and TRBJ2-7; D might be TRBD2 (6 bases). Per the germline V gene, CDR1 is SGHVS and CDR2 is FNYEAQ. Trimming took 5 bases from V and 7 from J, leaving 15 bases between them. The CDR3 is 13 amino acids. DNA of the CDR3: TGTGCCAGCAGCCCCGCGGCGGGGTTTGAGCAGTACTTC. Amino acid sequence: CASSPAAGFEQYF.

The V call is TRBV9, the J call TRBJ2-1, with D perhaps TRBD2 (6 bases). Germline CDR1 and CDR2: SGDLS and YYNGEE. The CDR3 contains 15 residues. V lost 2 bases and J lost 8, with 17 bases in between. The CDR3 protein is CASSVDGSDRYEQFF. The CDR3, as DNA: TGTGCCAGCAGCGTTGACGGGAGCGATAGATATGAGCAGTTCTTC. The entire variable domain, with the rest obtained from reference TRBV9 and TRBJ2-1, is as follows: DSGVTQTPKHLITATGQRVTLRCSPRSGDLSVYWYQQSLDQGLQFLIQYYNGEERAKGNILERFSAQQFPDLHSELNLSSLELGDSALYFCASSVDGSDRYEQFFGPGTRLTVL.

This clone was picked up a small number of times. V gene TRBV10-3 combines with J gene TRBJ2-1; TRBD2 matches 15 bases. The CDR3 runs 16 residues. Germline V lookup: CDR1 ENHRY, CDR2 SYGVKD. After removal of 2 bases from V and 10 bases from J, the junction contained 6 bases not matched to a gene. CDR3 nucleotides: TGTGCCATCAGTGAGCCAGGACTAGCGGGAGGGGGGGAGCAGTTCTTC. The encoded protein is CAISEPGLAGGGEQFF.

This clone was recorded once. The chain combines TRBV4-1 with TRBJ1-6; D remains unclear. This CDR3 comprises 15 residues. V was clipped by 1 base and J by 0 bases, with 4 bases between them. Germline values: CDR1 MGHRA, CDR2 YSYEKL. CDR3 sequence (DNA): TGCGCCAGCAGCCAAGCAGGCTCCTATAATTCACCCCTCCACTTT. Translated, it gives CASSQAGSYNSPLHF.

The genes are TRBV30 and TRBJ2-5, with 8 nucleotides matching TRBD1. The CDR3 is 16 amino acids. Germline loops: CDR1 GTSNPN, CDR2 SVGIG (reference sequence). Germline trimming cut 0 bases from V and 3 bases from J; bases unmatched to any gene: 9. CDR3 sequence: CAWSVRAGGAEETQYF. CDR3 DNA sequence: TGTGCCTGGAGTGTACGGGCAGGGGGCGCGGAAGAGACCCAGTACTTC.

On this clone: At one of its ends the junction is not consistent with the germline gene, which may arise from a read error. CDR3 in amino acids: CASTLASGEQYF. CDR3 DNA sequence: TGTGCCAGCACCTTAGCTTCAGGGGAGCAGTACTTC. The gene calls are TRBV7-9 and TRBJ2-7, with D tentatively TRBD1 (5 bases). Germline lookup yields CDR1 SEHNR and CDR2 FQNEAQ (reference sequence). This CDR3 is 12 amino acids long.

This clone was counted a single time. V is TRBV19 and J is TRBJ1-2, with 7 bases aligning to TRBD1. V was pared by 10 bases and J by 4 bases, with 15 bases of the junction left unmatched. The CDR3 extends over 15 amino acids. Germline lookup yields CDR1 LNHDA and CDR2 SQIVND (reference sequence). In DNA, the CDR3 is TGTGCCACCATAAGGTCATCGGGACAGTTCTATGGCTACACCTTC. As protein: CATIRSSGQFYGYTF.

The rearrangement uses TRBV11-1 and TRBJ2-7; 7 nucleotides align to TRBD2. J gave up 4 bases and V 3 bases, and 9 bases lay outside the gene matches. The length of the CDR3 is 15 residues. Germline loops: CDR1 SGHAT, CDR2 FQDESV (reference sequence). The CDR3 sequence is CASSFDGGFEYEQYF. CDR3 nucleotide sequence: TGTGCCAGCAGCTTCGACGGGGGGTTTGAGTACGAGCAGTACTTC.

The CDR3 coding sequence is TGTGCCAGCAATACCGTGAACAGTAACACCGGGGAGCTGTTTTTT. Protein: CASNTVNSNTGELFF. V usage is TRBV28 and J usage is TRBJ2-2, with unresolved D. V gave up 7 bases and J gave up 2 bases, with 14 bases separating them. The CDR3 extends over 15 amino acids. Germline V CDR1 and CDR2: MDHEN, SYDVKM.

The chain uses TRBV4-1 and TRBJ1-5, with 7 bases lining up with TRBD1. Germline CDR1 reads MGHRA; CDR2 reads YSYEKL. This CDR3 comprises 14 residues. V lost 5 bases, J lost 7 bases, and 8 bases stayed unmatched. CDR3 sequence reads: CASSDRVVRQPQHF. Written as DNA, the CDR3 is TGCGCCAGCAGCGACAGGGTAGTTCGGCAGCCCCAGCATTTT.

The V gene is TRBV7-9, the J gene TRBJ2-3; TRBD1 matches at 8 bases. CDR1 is SEHNR and CDR2 is FQNEAQ in the germline V gene (reference sequence). V gave up 5 bases and J gave up 5 bases; unmatched junction bases: 9. The CDR3 has 15 residues. The CDR3 DNA sequence: TGTGCCAGCAGCCCGGACAGGGTGGGGTTAGATACGCAGTATTTT. Protein: CASSPDRVGLDTQYF.

The rearrangement links TRBV5-1 to TRBJ2-1; 9 bases line up with TRBD2. The CDR3 is 19 residues long. Germline trimming cut 1 base from V and 2 bases from J; bases unmatched to any gene: 13. The germline CDR1 and CDR2 sequences are SGHRS and YFSETQ. CDR3 sequence: CASSLRTSDNLGPYNEQFF. In nucleotides, the CDR3 is TGCGCCAGCAGCTTGAGGACTAGCGATAATCTCGGACCCTACAATGAGCAGTTCTTC.

The chain has TRBV28 and TRBJ2-5; D might be TRBD2 (7 bases). The germline gives CDR1 MDHEN, CDR2 SYDVKM. The CDR3 totals 16 residues. Trimming took 6 bases from V and 5 from J, leaving 22 bases between them. The CDR3 here is CASSSAVGGTRETQYF. CDR3 DNA sequence: TGTGCCAGCAGCTCCGCGGTGGGGGGGACACGGGAGACCCAGTACTTC.

The chain carries TRBV5-1 and TRBJ1-1; tentatively, D is TRBD1 (5 bases). Germline V gene sequence: CDR1 SGHRS, CDR2 YFSETQ. The CDR3 runs to 11 residues. Trimming pared 9 bases from V and 5 bases from J, leaving 11 bases between. DNA of the CDR3: TGCGCCACCTGGGAGGGGACTGAAGCTTTCTTT. Protein product: CATWEGTEAFF.

The chain is built from TRBV27 and TRBJ2-7, with D possibly TRBD1 on 6 matching bases. CDR1 MNHEY and CDR2 SMNVEV come from the germline V gene (reference sequence). The CDR3 spans 14 residues. The germline V and J ends were trimmed by 5 bases and 7 bases, with 18 bases remaining between them. CDR3 DNA sequence: TGTGCCAGCAGTCCGCCCGGGACAAATGGAGAGCAGTACTTC. Translating gives CASSPPGTNGEQYF.

The rearrangement links TRBV7-9 to TRBJ1-6, with D perhaps TRBD1 (5 bases). This CDR3 region has 14 residues. Trimming removed 1 base from V and 6 bases from J, with 7 bases in between. Germline assignment: CDR1 SEHNR and CDR2 FQNEAQ (reference sequence). This CDR3 reads CASSLDGGNSPLHF. CDR3 bases: TGTGCCAGCAGCTTAGACGGGGGTAATTCACCCCTCCACTTT. Variable domain in full (rest from reference TRBV7-9 and TRBJ1-6): DTGVSQNPRHKITKRGQNVTFRCDPISEHNRLYWYRQTLGQGPEFLTYFQNEAQLEKSRLLSDRFSAERPKGSFSTLEIQRTEQGDSAMYLCASSLDGGNSPLHFGNGTRLTVT.

V usage is TRBV6-1 and J usage is TRBJ1-1; 10 nucleotides match TRBD1. Germline V gene lookup returns CDR1 MNHNS and CDR2 SASEGT. J was trimmed by 5 bases and V by 5 bases; bases with no gene match: 8. CDR3 length equals 15 residues. CDR3 residues: CASSSSDRGITEAFF. The CDR3 DNA is TGTGCCAGCAGTAGCTCGGACAGGGGGATTACTGAAGCTTTCTTT.

The rearrangement joins TRBV7-2 to TRBJ2-3; 9 bases are shared with TRBD2. CDR3 length equals 16 residues. Germline lookup yields CDR1 SGHTA and CDR2 FQGNSA. Trimming took 2 bases from V and 5 from J; bases not matched to a gene: 8. CDR3: CASSLPAGGPGDTQYF. The DNA of the CDR3 is TGTGCCAGCAGCTTACCGGCGGGAGGGCCAGGAGATACGCAGTATTTT. Complete variable domain (other parts from reference TRBV7-2 and TRBJ2-3): GAGVSQSPSNKVTEKGKDVELRCDPISGHTALYWYRQSLGQGLEFLIYFQGNSAPDKSGLPSDRFSAERTGGSVSTLTIQRTQQEDSAVYLCASSLPAGGPGDTQYFGPGTRLTVL.

CDR3 nucleotides: TGTGCCAGCAGCGCTCCAGGGGCCTACGAGCAGTACTTC. Protein product: CASSAPGAYEQYF. The chain has TRBV9 and TRBJ2-7, with a weak D call TRBD1 (6 bases). Germline CDR1 SGDLS, CDR2 YYNGEE. Trimming took off 3 bases at V and 2 bases at J, with 9 bases between the two ends. The CDR3 extends over 13 amino acids. Drawing the rest from reference TRBV9 and TRBJ2-7, the complete variable domain is DSGVTQTPKHLITATGQRVTLRCSPRSGDLSVYWYQQSLDQGLQFLIQYYNGEERAKGNILERFSAQQFPDLHSELNLSSLELGDSALYFCASSAPGAYEQYFGPGTRLTVT.

CDR3 sequence: CASSQETGAAEQFF. The CDR3 DNA reads TGCGCCAGCAGCCAAGAGACAGGGGCCGCTGAGCAGTTCTTC. This chain uses TRBV4-1 with TRBJ2-1; 8 bases fit TRBD1. CDR3 size: 14 residues. V shed 0 bases, J shed 9 bases, and the junction held 4 bases outside the gene matches. Germline values: CDR1 MGHRA, CDR2 YSYEKL.

The chain is built from TRBV10-2 and TRBJ2-1; 7 positions agree with TRBD2. The ends lost 0 bases at V and 15 bases at J; junction bases unmatched: 14. Germline V lookup: CDR1 WSHSY, CDR2 SAAADI. The CDR3 loop spans 15 amino acids. The CDR3 DNA sequence: TGCGCCAGCAGTGAGTCCAGATTTGGGACTACCAGGCGGTTCTTC. Its translation is CASSESRFGTTRRFF.

The V call is TRBV6-4, the J call TRBJ2-7; 7 bases fit TRBD2. This CDR3 spans 17 amino acids. With V trimmed by 7 bases and J by 3 bases, 18 bases remained unmatched. Germline V gene data show CDR1 as MRHNA and CDR2 as SNTAGT. The CDR3 sequence: CASKVVSGTQIYYEQYF. CDR3 nucleotide sequence: TGTGCCAGCAAGGTCGTCAGCGGGACCCAAATTTACTACGAGCAGTACTTC.

The genes are TRBV14 and TRBJ2-3; no clear D. V gave up 1 base and J gave up 10 bases, with 12 bases separating them. This CDR3 has 13 residues. Germline-derived CDR1 and CDR2 are SGHDN and FVKESK. In DNA, the CDR3 is TGTGCCAGCAGCCAAGGTACCCGAGCATCGCAGTATTTT. Protein product: CASSQGTRASQYF.

The CDR3 DNA is TGTGCCAGCAGTGAAGCCCTGGCGGGCGCCATGGGCTACACCTTC. Residues: CASSEALAGAMGYTF. The chain combines TRBV6-1 with TRBJ1-2, with D hard to call. Looked up from germline, CDR1 is MNHNS and CDR2 is SASEGT. V lost 0 bases and J 8 bases, leaving 16 bases between the germline ends. The CDR3 sequence is 15 residues long.

The sample holds one count of this clone. The chain joins TRBV27 to TRBJ1-1; 10 nucleotides align to TRBD1. The J segment lost 4 bases and the V segment lost 3 bases, leaving 5 bases of the junction unmatched. The CDR3 runs to 15 residues. Germline CDR1 MNHEY, CDR2 SMNVEV (reference sequence). The CDR3 is CASSFGGTGATEAFF. DNA for the CDR3: TGTGCCAGCAGTTTTGGCGGGACAGGGGCCACTGAAGCTTTCTTT.

The rearrangement uses TRBV7-6 and TRBJ2-1; TRBD2 aligns across 13 bases. Germline CDR1 is SGHVS and CDR2 is FNYEAQ. CDR3 length: 16 amino acids. V was pared by 5 bases and J by 6 bases, with 7 bases of the junction left unmatched. The CDR3 region has the DNA TGTGCCAGCAGCGCTCGACTAGCGGGAGGCCCCAATGAGCAGTTCTTC. Its translation: CASSARLAGGPNEQFF.

The chain couples TRBV28 to TRBJ2-3; D is perhaps TRBD1 (6 bases). This CDR3 comprises 17 residues. The germline V gene encodes CDR1 MDHEN and CDR2 SYDVKM. Trimming took off 2 bases at V and 8 bases at J, with 23 bases between the two ends. The CDR3 loop reads CASSLRGEGPGTSTQYF. The CDR3 coding sequence is TGTGCCAGCAGTTTAAGGGGAGAGGGCCCCGGGACAAGTACGCAGTATTTT.

The chain combines TRBV6-6 with TRBJ1-4, with TRBD1 identical over 8 bases. This CDR3 is 16 amino acids long. CDR1 and CDR2 (germline): MNHNY, SVGAGI (reference sequence). The ends lost 4 bases at V and 6 bases at J; junction bases unmatched: 10. This CDR3 reads CASSSGVQGVYEKLFF. In DNA form, the CDR3 reads TGTGCCAGCAGTTCGGGTGTACAGGGGGTATATGAAAAACTGTTTTTT.